The next 32 T cell receptor beta chains were all read from a single sample in a study of CD8+CD57+ T cells in acquired aplastic anemia. Both TCR beta VDJ combination and CDR3 sequence profiling were carried out. Genomic DNA was the template for this profiling. TCRdb re-called the reads through MiXCR, storing one row per CDR3 protein. The table has about 200,000 distinct CDR3 sequences, 55% to 65% seen once. Patients chosen for sequencing had CD8+CD57+ cells that had expanded, as shown by flow cytometry. The specimen sequenced was sorted CD4+, CD8+, or CD8+CD57+ T cells (not recorded which) from PBMCs. These receptors were taken from a human donor with aplastic anemia.

The CDR3 nucleotides are TGTGCCAGCAGTTTATTAGGCAACTACGAGCAGTACTTC. Its protein is CASSLLGNYEQYF. V and J are TRBV28 and TRBJ2-7; unclear D gene. This CDR3 comprises 13 residues. Germline CDR1 MDHEN, CDR2 SYDVKM. The V gene lost 1 base and the J gene lost 3 bases, with 7 bases spanning the gap.

This clonotype was observed a few times. V and J are TRBV24-1 and TRBJ1-1; TRBD1 might be the D (5 bases). The CDR3 is made up of 12 amino acids. V shed 3 bases and J shed 8 bases, with 9 bases lying between them. The germline CDR1 and CDR2 sequences are KGHDR and SFDVKD. As DNA, the CDR3 is TGTGCCACCAGTGATCCTGGGACGGAAGCTTTCTTT. This codes for CATSDPGTEAFF.

The chain links TRBV7-2 to TRBJ2-7; D unresolved. This CDR3 has 13 amino acids. Deletions cut 5 bases from V and 1 base from J, with 9 bases between. Germline lookup yields CDR1 SGHTA and CDR2 FQGNSA. CDR3: CASSHGRSYEQYF. For the CDR3, the DNA is TGTGCCAGCAGCCACGGACGGTCCTACGAGCAGTACTTC.

The chain carries TRBV12-3 or TRBV12-4 and TRBJ2-7, with 10 bases fitting TRBD1. V lost 6 bases to trimming and J lost 3 bases; unmatched junction nucleotides: 8. The CDR3 is 15 residues long. CDR3 nucleotides: TGTGCCAGCAGCCCAACCGGGACAGGGGACTACGAGCAGTACTTC. This encodes CASSPTGTGDYEQYF.

The chain links TRBV28 to TRBJ2-1; D call uncertain. Per the germline V gene, CDR1 is MDHEN and CDR2 is SYDVKM. Trimming removed 7 bases from V and 2 bases from J, with 15 bases in between. The CDR3 is made up of 15 amino acids. DNA of the CDR3: TGTGCCAGCATGGTGGGCGGCCCCCCCTACAATGAGCAGTTCTTC. This gives the protein CASMVGGPPYNEQFF.

This clonotype occurred a few times. The chain combines TRBV19 with TRBJ1-4; 9 positions agree with TRBD1. This CDR3 comprises 16 residues. Trimming at V came to 3 bases and at J to 6 bases, leaving 8 bases not matched to a gene. Germline CDR1 LNHDA, CDR2 SQIVND (reference sequence). For the CDR3, the DNA is TGTGCCAGTAGTATTTGGGGGACAGGGTGGGATGAAAAACTGTTTTTT. As protein: CASSIWGTGWDEKLFF.

The chain carries TRBV7-6 and TRBJ2-7, with 13 bases matching TRBD2. Germline-derived CDR1 and CDR2 are SGHVS and FNYEAQ. V dropped 5 bases and J dropped 3; count of bases not matched to a gene: 10. The CDR3 length is 17 residues. The CDR3 nucleotides read TGTGCCAGCAGCCCCGGCAAGGGACTAGCGGGGTTCTACGAGCAGTACTTC. This sequence encodes CASSPGKGLAGFYEQYF.

Notes on this clonotype: A single base separates this from a much larger clone, so it may be a read error. The rearrangement uses TRBV27 and TRBJ2-7, with a possible D match to TRBD1 (5 bases). The CDR3 extends over 11 amino acids. Germline V gene data show CDR1 as MNHEY and CDR2 as SMNVEV (reference sequence). The CDR3 loop reads CASSRGSERYF. The CDR3 region has the DNA TGTGCCAGCAGTAGGGGTTCCGAGCGGTACTTC.

This chain uses TRBV15 with TRBJ2-3; D is unresolved. Between the trimmed V and J ends, which lost 3 bases and 5 bases, there was a span of 12 bases. The germline V gene has CDR1 LNHNV and CDR2 YYDKDF (reference sequence). The CDR3 covers 14 residues. CDR3 amino acids: CATSSSGPLDTQYF. Written as DNA, the CDR3 is TGTGCCACCAGCAGCTCCGGGCCCCTAGATACGCAGTATTTT.

This chain connects TRBV12-3 or TRBV12-4 to TRBJ2-7; 12 bases match TRBD1. V shed 5 bases and J 5 bases; nucleotides not matched to a gene: 7. CDR3 length equals 15 residues. The CDR3 spells CASSPGTGGVHEQYF. The CDR3 DNA sequence: TGTGCCAGCAGTCCCGGGACAGGGGGCGTCCACGAGCAGTACTTC.

The chain joins TRBV24-1 to TRBJ2-1, with 7 bases matching TRBD1. The CDR3 consists of 16 residues. The V and J ends lost 1 base and 10 bases, in that order; junction bases with no gene match: 12. Germline V lookup: CDR1 KGHDR, CDR2 SFDVKD. Here the CDR3 reads CATSDLRGLAQGEQFF. The CDR3 region has the DNA TGTGCCACCAGTGATTTAAGGGGGCTAGCTCAAGGAGAGCAGTTCTTC.

This clonotype was picked up many times. The chain recombines TRBV2 with TRBJ2-7, with TRBD1 as a possible D gene (6 bases). The V end was cut by 3 bases, the J end by 5 bases, with 14 bases between. The germline CDR1 and CDR2 sequences are SNHLY and FYNNEI. The CDR3 runs 14 residues. For the CDR3, the DNA is TGTGCCAGCAGTGAGTCCCCAGGGGATGACGAGCAGTACTTC. It translates to CASSESPGDDEQYF.

The table lists this clonotype with a count of one. CDR3 loop: CASSFDRSVEQYF. CDR3 nucleotide sequence: TGTGCCAGCAGCTTCGACAGGTCCGTCGAGCAGTACTTC. The J gene is TRBJ2-7, the V gene TRBV7-8; possibly TRBD1 for D (6 bases). CDR1 and CDR2 from the germline V gene are SGHVS and FQNEAQ. This CDR3 comprises 13 residues. V was clipped by 3 bases and J by 6 bases, with 12 bases between them.

The chain joins TRBV7-9 to TRBJ2-3; 8 bases match TRBD2. The CDR3 sequence is 16 residues long. The V gene end was trimmed by 5 bases and the J gene end by 3 bases; junction bases not matched to a gene: 10. The germline V gene encodes CDR1 SEHNR and CDR2 FQNEAQ (reference sequence). The CDR3 reads CASSVLSGGVTDTQYF. CDR3 coding DNA: TGTGCCAGCAGCGTATTAAGCGGGGGAGTAACAGATACGCAGTATTTT.

This clonotype has a handful of counts. The conserved final phenylalanine or tryptophan is absent from the CDR3, which likely points to a read error. The limits of the CDR3 on the DNA are not certain, so only TCRdb's listed CDR3 is given. The J gene is TRBJ2-7, the V gene TRBV29-1; the D segment call TRBD1 is taken from the table without a DNA check. The CDR3 is 10 residues long, ends included. The germline V gene has CDR1 SQVTM and CDR2 ANQGSEA. The CDR3 region is CSVEQGAMYL.

This chain connects TRBV20-1 to TRBJ2-7; D unclear. The germline CDR1 and CDR2 sequences are DFQATT and SNEGSKA (reference sequence). The CDR3 contains 13 residues. V gave up 0 bases and J gave up 4 bases, with 10 bases separating them. The CDR3 sequence is CSARDGSVYEQYF. The CDR3 DNA is TGCAGTGCTAGAGACGGCAGCGTATACGAGCAGTACTTC.

The chain recombines TRBV5-1 with TRBJ2-7; 10 bases fit TRBD2. The CDR3 extends over 15 amino acids. V trimming: 4 bases; J trimming: 2 bases; junction bases outside the gene matches: 6. The germline V gene encodes CDR1 SGHRS and CDR2 YFSETQ. The CDR3 protein is CASSVTSGGAYEQYF. Written as DNA, the CDR3 is TGCGCCAGCAGCGTAACAAGCGGGGGGGCCTACGAGCAGTACTTC.

This chain uses TRBV24-1 with TRBJ2-1, with D perhaps TRBD1 or TRBD2 (6 bases each). This CDR3 is built from 17 residues. The ends were cut back, 5 bases at V and 2 bases at J, with 18 bases in the middle. In germline, CDR1 is KGHDR, CDR2 SFDVKD. The CDR3 bases are TGTGCCACCAGTGTCTCGGGGGCTCTCCCTGCCTACAATGAGCAGTTCTTC. This sequence encodes CATSVSGALPAYNEQFF.

V is TRBV11-1 and J is TRBJ2-2; D is uncertain. This CDR3 contains 10 residues. V lost 9 bases to trimming and J lost 8 bases, with 7 bases between them. Germline V gene sequence: CDR1 SGHAT, CDR2 FQDESV (reference sequence). DNA of the CDR3: TGTGCCAGATCCGGGGGGGAGCTGTTTTTT. Protein: CARSGGELFF.

The chain uses TRBV19 and TRBJ2-5, with D hard to call. Germline V gives CDR1 LNHDA, CDR2 SQIVND (reference sequence). The CDR3 contains 13 residues. The V gene lost 5 bases and the J gene lost 7 bases, with 14 bases spanning the gap. CDR3 sequence (DNA): TGTGCCAGTAGTTCGGCTACGTGGGCGACCCAGTACTTC. Its translation: CASSSATWATQYF.

Details on this clonotype: This may be a read error, as it is one base from a much larger clone. The rearrangement joins TRBV12-3 or TRBV12-4 to TRBJ2-5, with a weak D call TRBD1 (6 bases). V shed 4 bases and J shed 11 bases, with 17 bases lying between them. This CDR3 region has 13 residues. The CDR3 here is CASSSHRAGEQYF. DNA for the CDR3: TGTGCCAGCAGTTCGCACAGGGCCGGTGAGCAGTACTTC.

This chain links TRBV20-1 with TRBJ1-2, with TRBD1 identical over 7 bases. The V gene's germline CDR1 is DFQATT and CDR2 SNEGSKA (reference sequence). V lost 6 bases and J lost 8; bases outside the gene matches: 3. This CDR3 has 10 residues. The CDR3 bases are TGCAGTGCACCAGGGGGAGGCTACACCTTC. As protein: CSAPGGGYTF.

This clonotype occurred once. The chain joins TRBV7-2 to TRBJ2-3; weak D call: TRBD1 (5 bases). Between the trimmed V and J ends, which lost 4 bases and 5 bases, there was a span of 10 bases. The CDR3 extends over 13 amino acids. The germline CDR1 and CDR2 sequences are SGHTA and FQGNSA. The CDR3 DNA reads as TGTGCCAGCAGCTCTGCAGGGCGAGATACGCAGTATTTT. Its protein product is CASSSAGRDTQYF.

The chain employs TRBV2 and TRBJ1-6, with TRBD1 matching 8 bases. Germline V gene lookup returns CDR1 SNHLY and CDR2 FYNNEI. CDR3 length equals 13 residues. The V segment lost 7 bases and the J segment 10 bases; nucleotides outside the gene matches: 6. Written as DNA, the CDR3 is TGTGCCAGCATAGGACAGGGAGTCTCACCCCTCCACTTT. It is translated as CASIGQGVSPLHF.

V is TRBV29-1 and J is TRBJ1-2, with 7 positions matching TRBD1. J lost 4 bases, V lost 6 bases, and 8 bases had no gene match. This CDR3 contains 13 residues. Germline assignment: CDR1 SQVTM and CDR2 ANQGSEA. The CDR3: CSVEDRPFYGYTF. As DNA, the CDR3 is TGCAGCGTCGAGGACAGGCCCTTCTATGGCTACACCTTC.

Details on this clonotype: The junction and the germline gene differ at one end; a read error may be behind it. The rearrangement links TRBV7-7 to TRBJ1-2, with TRBD1 matching over 7 bases. Germline V gene sequence: CDR1 SSHAT, CDR2 FNYEAQ (reference sequence). The CDR3 loop spans 15 amino acids. The chain's CDR3 is CASSSAPGQTYGYTF. The CDR3 DNA follows: TGTGCTAGCAGCTCTGCCCCGGGACAGACGTATGGCTACACCTTC.

The CDR3 is CATSREGWVNTEAFF. The CDR3 nucleotides read TGTGCCACCAGCAGAGAAGGGTGGGTGAACACTGAAGCTTTCTTT. The chain uses TRBV15 and TRBJ1-1; D unresolved. V was shortened by 0 bases and J by 0 bases, with 8 bases between the two germline ends. CDR3 length: 15 amino acids. CDR1 is LNHNV, CDR2 YYDKDF, per germline (reference sequence).

The genes are TRBV2 and TRBJ2-5; D possibly corresponds to TRBD1 (5 bases). Trimming removed 8 bases from V and 0 bases from J, with 16 bases in between. This CDR3 is built from 15 residues. Germline assignment: CDR1 SNHLY and CDR2 FYNNEI. The CDR3 is CASHSDRLYQETQYF. CDR3 nucleotides: TGTGCCAGCCATTCCGACAGACTGTACCAAGAGACCCAGTACTTC.

This clonotype was found a few times. V and J are TRBV7-3 and TRBJ2-7; no firm D call. Germline-derived CDR1 and CDR2 are SGHTA and FQGTGA. The ends were cut back, 4 bases at V and 5 bases at J, with 3 bases in the middle. This CDR3 comprises 10 residues. The CDR3 region has the DNA TGTGCCAGCAGCTATGACGAGCAGTACTTC. Protein product: CASSYDEQYF.

This clonotype was detected many times. The CDR3 ends on some other residue instead of the conserved phenylalanine or tryptophan, so this is likely a read error. The DNA is omitted, as the CDR3 cannot be located on it reliably, and the CDR3 follows TCRdb's listing. This chain joins TRBV12-1 and TRBJ1-5; the listed D gene, TRBD1, was not tested against the DNA. TRBV12-1 is termed a pseudogene. The CDR3 is 10 residues long, counting both termini. The CDR3: CASSRGAGKG.

V usage is TRBV7-2 and J usage is TRBJ1-6, with D unclear. Germline CDR1 reads SGHTA; CDR2 reads FQGNSA. This CDR3 comprises 14 residues. V was clipped by 3 bases and J by 10 bases, with 13 bases between them. The CDR3 reads CASSLVTPGSPLHF. The CDR3 region has the DNA TGTGCCAGCAGCTTGGTAACACCGGGCTCACCCCTCCACTTT.

As regards this clonotype: The conserved phenylalanine or tryptophan normally closing the CDR3 is absent here, so this likely arose from a read error. The limits of the CDR3 on the DNA are not certain, so only TCRdb's listed CDR3 is given. The chain joins TRBV20-1 to TRBJ2-3; the table names TRBD1, a call not compared with the DNA. Germline V CDR1 and CDR2: DFQATT, SNEGSKA (reference sequence). The CDR3 length is 11 residues, termini included. The CDR3 loop reads CSASMTGAVYL.